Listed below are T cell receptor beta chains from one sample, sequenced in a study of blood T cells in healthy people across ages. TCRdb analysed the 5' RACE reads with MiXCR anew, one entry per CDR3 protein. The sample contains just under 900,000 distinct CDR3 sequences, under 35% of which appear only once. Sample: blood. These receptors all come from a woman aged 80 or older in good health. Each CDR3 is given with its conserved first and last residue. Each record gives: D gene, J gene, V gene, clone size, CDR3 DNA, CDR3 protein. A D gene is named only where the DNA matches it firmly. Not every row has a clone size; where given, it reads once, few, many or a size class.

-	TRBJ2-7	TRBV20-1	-	TGCAGTGCCCCAGGCCCACACTCCTACGAGCAGTACTTC	CSAPGPHSYEQYF
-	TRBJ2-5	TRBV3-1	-	TGTGCCAGCAGCCAAGTTCGAGGTACTGGAGGAGAGACCCAGTACTTC	CASSQVRGTGGETQYF
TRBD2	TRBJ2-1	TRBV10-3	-	TGTGCCAGCAGCCAAGAGGCGTTTAGCGGGGGAGGGTCCTACAATGAGCAGTTCTTC	CASSQEAFSGGGSYNEQFF
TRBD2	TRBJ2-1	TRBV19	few	TGTGCCAGTCGTGGGTGGCGGGGGGTTTACAATGAGCAGTTCTTC	CASRGWRGVYNEQFF
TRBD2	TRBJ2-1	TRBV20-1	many	TGCAGTGCTAGAGACCCAAGCGGGGGGGACAATGAGCAGTTCTTC	CSARDPSGGDNEQFF
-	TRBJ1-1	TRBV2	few	TGTGCCAGCAGTGCGAAAAGGGAGGCTGAAGCTTTCTTT	CASSAKREAEAFF
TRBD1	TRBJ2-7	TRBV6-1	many	TGTGCCAGCAGTGCCTCCGTGTCTCATACAGGGGGCGAGCAGTACTTC	CASSASVSHTGGEQYF
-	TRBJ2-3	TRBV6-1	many	TGTGCCAGCAGTGAAGCGCGTCTGACAGCTAGCACAGATACGCAGTATTTT	CASSEARLTASTDTQYF
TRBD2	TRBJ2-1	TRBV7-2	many	TGTGCCAGCAGTTTGAGCGGGGGGGCCTACAATGAGCAGTTCTTC	CASSLSGGAYNEQFF
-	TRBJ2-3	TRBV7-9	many	TGTGCCAGCAGTCCGATAGCGGATACGCAGTATTTT	CASSPIADTQYF
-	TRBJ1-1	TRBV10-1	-	TGCGCCAGCAGTGATCACAGGGTTGGGGAAGCTTTCTTT	CASSDHRVGEAFF
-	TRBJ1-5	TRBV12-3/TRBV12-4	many	TGTGCCAGCAATATAGACAGCCCGGATCAGCCCCAGCATTTT	CASNIDSPDQPQHF
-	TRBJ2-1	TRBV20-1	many	TGCAGTGCTGCGGGACAGATTTCCTACAATGAGCAGTTCTTC	CSAAGQISYNEQFF
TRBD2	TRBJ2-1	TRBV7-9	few	TGTGCCAGCAGCCCAAGTAGCGGGGGGTGGTATGAGCAGTTCTTC	CASSPSSGGWYEQFF
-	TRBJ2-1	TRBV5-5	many	TGTGCCAGCAGCCCCCGGACGGGGTACAATGAGCAGTTCTTC	CASSPRTGYNEQFF
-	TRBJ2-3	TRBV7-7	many	TGTGCCAGCAGTCCAGGGGTAGGACGCACAGATACGCAGTATTTT	CASSPGVGRTDTQYF
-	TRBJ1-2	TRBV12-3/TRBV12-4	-	TGTGCCAGCAACCCCACGGGGGGCCGGCCAGGGTGGGGCTACACCTTC	CASNPTGGRPGWGYTF
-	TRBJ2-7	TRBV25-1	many	TGTGCCAGCAGTGATCTAGGGTTCCAGGAGCAGTACTTC	CASSDLGFQEQYF
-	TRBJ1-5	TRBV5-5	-	TGTGCCAGCAGCTTTAGGGACTGGAGCAATCAGCCCCAGCATTTT	CASSFRDWSNQPQHF
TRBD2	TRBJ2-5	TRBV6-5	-	TGTGCCAGCAGTTACGTAGCGGGGGGAATACAAGAGACCCAGTACTTC	CASSYVAGGIQETQYF
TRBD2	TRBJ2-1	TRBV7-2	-	TGTGCCAGCAGCTCCCTGAGGGTAGCGGGGCGCCTCAGCTCCTACAATGAGCAGTTCTTC	CASSSLRVAGRLSSYNEQFF
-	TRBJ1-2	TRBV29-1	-	TGCAGCGTTGAAGGGGGGGGGGTCCCCTATGGCTACACCTTC	CSVEGGGVPYGYTF
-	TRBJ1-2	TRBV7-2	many	TGTGCCAGCAGAGTCAGGGTAAACTATGGCTACACCTTC	CASRVRVNYGYTF
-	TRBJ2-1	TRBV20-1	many	TGCAGTGCCCCGGGACATCGGACGTCAAGAAATGAGCAGTTCTTC	CSAPGHRTSRNEQFF
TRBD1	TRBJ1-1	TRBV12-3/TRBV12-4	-	TGTGCCAGCAGCCAAAGGGGGCTTGGGAACACTGAAGCTTTCTTT	CASSQRGLGNTEAFF
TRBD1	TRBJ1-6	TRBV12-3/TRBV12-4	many	TGTGCCAGTTTTGGAGGGACAGGGAATTCACCCCTCCACTTT	CASFGGTGNSPLHF
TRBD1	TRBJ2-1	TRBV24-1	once	TGTGTCACCAGGCAAAGACGAGGGGGCTACGATGAGCAGTTCTTC	CVTRQRRGGYDEQFF
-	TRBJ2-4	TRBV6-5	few	TGTGCCAGCAGCCCTAACTTACTACTAGCCAAAAACATTCAGTACTTC	CASSPNLLLAKNIQYF
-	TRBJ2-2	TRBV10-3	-	TGTGCCATCAGGAGGGACACGTCGAACACCGGGGAGCTGTTTTTT	CAIRRDTSNTGELFF
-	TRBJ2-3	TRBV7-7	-	TGTGCCAGCAGCTTAGGGAGTGGGGGTGTGGATACGCAGTATTTT	CASSLGSGGVDTQYF
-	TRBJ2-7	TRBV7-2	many	TGTGCCCGCAATCATGAGCATAGTAGCTCCTACGAGCAGTACTTC	CARNHEHSSSYEQYF
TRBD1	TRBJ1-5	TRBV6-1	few	TGTGCCAGCAGTGCGACAGGGATGGGTCAGCCCCAGCATTTT	CASSATGMGQPQHF
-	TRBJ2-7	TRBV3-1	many	TGTGCCAGCAGACCTTCGACGGGATCCGAGCAGTACTTC	CASRPSTGSEQYF
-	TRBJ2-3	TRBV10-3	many	TGTGCCATCAGTGAGACAGGGAACCCCACAGATACGCAGTATTTT	CAISETGNPTDTQYF
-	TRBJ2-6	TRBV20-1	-	TGCAGTGCTAGAGGGCGGGGCGAAGTCACTGGGGCCAGCGTCCTGACTTTC	CSARGRGEVTGASVLTF
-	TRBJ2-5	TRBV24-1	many	TGTGCCACCAGTGATCAACAACAAGAGACCCAGTACTTC	CATSDQQQETQYF
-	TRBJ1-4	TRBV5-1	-	TGCGCCAGCAGCTTGGACATGGGGGAAAAACTGTTTTTT	CASSLDMGEKLFF
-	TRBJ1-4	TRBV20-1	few	TGCAGTGCTAGTCCGCCCGGGAAGGGTGATGAAAAACTGTTTTTT	CSASPPGKGDEKLFF
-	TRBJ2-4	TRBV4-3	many	TGCGCCAGCAGGAGGGCAAAAAACATTCAGTACTTC	CASRRAKNIQYF
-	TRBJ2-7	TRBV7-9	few	TGTGCCGGCAGCGTAAACGGTCCCTACGAGCAGTACTTC	CAGSVNGPYEQYF
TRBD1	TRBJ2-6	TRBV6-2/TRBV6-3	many	TGCGCCAGCAGCCTTGACAGGGCTGGGGCCAACGTCCTGACTTTC	CASSLDRAGANVLTF
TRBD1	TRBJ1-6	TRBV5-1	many	TGCGCCAGCAGCTTGGATGTCGGGACAGGTTATAATTCACCCCTCCACTTT	CASSLDVGTGYNSPLHF
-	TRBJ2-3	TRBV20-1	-	TGCAGTGCTAGAGGGACTCATGGCACAGATACGCAGTATTTT	CSARGTHGTDTQYF
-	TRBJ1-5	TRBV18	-	TGTGCCAGCTCACCACTTGGACAAACTTCTAGCAATCAGCCCCAGCATTTT	CASSPLGQTSSNQPQHF
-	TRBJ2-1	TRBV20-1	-	TGCAGGGCTTCAGCAGTTGGGTCCGAGCAGTTCTTC	CRASAVGSEQFF
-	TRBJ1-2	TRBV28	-	TGCGCCAGCAGTTTACCCAGGGGTGTCTATGGCTACACCTTC	CASSLPRGVYGYTF
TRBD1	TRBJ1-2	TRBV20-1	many	TGCAGTGCTAGGCCGGGACAGGGCTTGTCCTATGGCTACACCTTC	CSARPGQGLSYGYTF
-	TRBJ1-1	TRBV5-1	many	TGCGCCAGCAGCTCCAACGGGGGGACGGTGAACACTGAAGCTTTCTTT	CASSSNGGTVNTEAFF
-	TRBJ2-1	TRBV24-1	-	TGTGCCACCAGTGATTTCCAGGGCTCCTACAATGAGCAGTTCTTC	CATSDFQGSYNEQFF
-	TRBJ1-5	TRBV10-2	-	TGCGCCAGCAGTGCAGGGGAATATAGCAATCAGCCCCAGCATTTT	CASSAGEYSNQPQHF
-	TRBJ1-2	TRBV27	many	-	CASSSSTGRSNYGYTF
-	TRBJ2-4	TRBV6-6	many	TGTGCCAGCAGTCGAGACAGATACATTCAGTACTTC	CASSRDRYIQYF
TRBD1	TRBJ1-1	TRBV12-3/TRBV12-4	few	TGTGCCAGCAGGGGACAGGGGGCGAGGACTGAAGCTTTCTTT	CASRGQGARTEAFF
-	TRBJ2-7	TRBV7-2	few	TGTGCCAGCAGTTTAAAGAGGACAGTGGGCGAGCAGTACTTC	CASSLKRTVGEQYF